The 17 T cell receptor beta chains in this list originate from one sample, sequenced in a study of human T cells and chemical hapten exposure. Time point: pre-sensitization, week 0. Documented treatment: therapeutic diphenylcyclopropenone sensitization with weekly scalp DPC. From the RACE reads, TCRdb called clonotypes with MiXCR, one entry per CDR3 protein. This table holds about 98,000 distinct CDR3 sequences, 11% found once. The material sequenced was whole blood, taken in connection with sensitization to the hapten diphenylcyclopropenone (DPC). The receptors stem from a woman aged 55-69 years with alopecia areata. Some clones in this sample may be carry-over from other donors' samples.

This clonotype has just a few counts. The chain carries TRBV27 and TRBJ2-7; D is ambiguous. CDR3 length: 13 amino acids. V was pared by 5 bases and J by 1 base, with 9 bases between. CDR1 MNHEY and CDR2 SMNVEV come from the germline V gene (reference sequence). The CDR3 DNA reads TGTGCCAGCAGTACGCCCTATTCCTACGAGCAGTACTTC. Its translation: CASSTPYSYEQYF.

The chain is built from TRBV12-3 or TRBV12-4 and TRBJ1-6; D gene unclear. This CDR3 has 13 amino acids. The V and J ends lost 11 bases and 4 bases respectively, with 12 bases between them. The CDR3 loop is CAGTTWYNSPLHF. CDR3 bases: TGTGCCGGCACCACGTGGTATAATTCACCCCTCCACTTT.

This clonotype has just a few counts. The V gene is TRBV7-2, the J gene TRBJ2-3, with 7 bases matching TRBD2. The CDR3 has 16 residues. The trim removed 5 bases at V and 1 base at J, leaving 9 bases unmatched. Germline V gene lookup returns CDR1 SGHTA and CDR2 FQGNSA. The CDR3 DNA reads TGTGCCAGCAGCCTTTCGACTAGCTTTGGCACAGATACGCAGTATTTT. Its protein is CASSLSTSFGTDTQYF. The full variable domain, in which reference TRBV7-2 and TRBJ2-3 provide the parts outside the CDR3, is GAGVSQSPSNKVTEKGKDVELRCDPISGHTALYWYRQSLGQGLEFLIYFQGNSAPDKSGLPSDRFSAERTGGSVSTLTIQRTQQEDSAVYLCASSLSTSFGTDTQYFGPGTRLTVL.

Many counts were recorded for this clonotype. This chain uses TRBV18 with TRBJ2-5; maybe TRBD2 (6 bases). CDR3 length equals 13 residues. The V gene's germline CDR1 is KGHSH and CDR2 LQKENI. Trimming shortened V by 3 bases and J by 3 bases, and 8 bases separated the two germline ends. CDR3 in DNA: TGTGCCAGCTCACCGGGGGGAGAAGAGACCCAGTACTTC. The encoded protein is CASSPGGEETQYF.

The sample holds a few counts of this clonotype. The rearrangement joins TRBV20-1 to TRBJ1-6; no definite D call. Trimming cost V 1 base and J 0 bases, with 10 bases left between them. Germline V lookup: CDR1 DFQATT, CDR2 SNEGSKA (reference sequence). This CDR3 spans 16 amino acids. CDR3 bases: TGCAGTGCTAGAGTCGCGGGCAGCTCCTATAATTCACCCCTCCACTTT. Its protein product is CSARVAGSSYNSPLHF.

This clonotype has a count of ten or more. The V gene is TRBV9, the J gene TRBJ1-2; D is uncertain. V was cut by 0 bases and J by 2 bases, with 8 bases left in between. The CDR3 extends over 14 amino acids. CDR1 and CDR2 (germline): SGDLS, YYNGEE. The CDR3 is CASSVDHRNYGYTF. CDR3 DNA sequence: TGTGCCAGCAGCGTAGATCACAGAAACTATGGCTACACCTTC.

This clonotype was counted many times. The chain has TRBV29-1 and TRBJ2-5, with D possibly TRBD1 on 5 matching bases. The CDR3 loop spans 12 amino acids. Between the trimmed V and J ends, which lost 3 bases and 2 bases, there was a span of 7 bases. From germline, CDR1 is SQVTM and CDR2 ANQGSEA. CDR3 coding DNA: TGCAGCGTTGACACAGGACAAGAGACCCAGTACTTC. Translating it yields CSVDTGQETQYF.

In this sample, this clonotype turned up a few times. The V gene is TRBV7-2, the J gene TRBJ1-1; D is possibly TRBD1 (5 bases). V shed 2 bases and J shed 4 bases, with 14 bases lying between them. The CDR3 totals 15 residues. CDR1 is SGHTA, CDR2 FQGNSA, per germline. DNA of the CDR3: TGTGCCAGCAGCTTAATCGCAGGGCCAGGCACTGAAGCTTTCTTT. The encoded protein is CASSLIAGPGTEAFF.

There are many counts of this clonotype. The CDR3 sequence is CASSADRGAFF. The CDR3 DNA reads as TGCGCCAGCAGCGCGGACAGGGGAGCTTTCTTT. V gene TRBV5-1 combines with J gene TRBJ1-1, with 9 bases that match TRBD1. The germline gives CDR1 SGHRS, CDR2 YFSETQ. The CDR3 is 11 amino acids. Unmatched junction bases numbered 2, after V lost 4 bases and J lost 10 bases.

At least ten counts were recorded for this clonotype. The V call is TRBV2, the J call TRBJ1-4; 7 bases fit TRBD1. The CDR3 spans 14 residues. Per the germline V gene, CDR1 is SNHLY and CDR2 is FYNNEI. V trimming: 5 bases; J trimming: 7 bases; junction bases outside the gene matches: 7. As DNA, the CDR3 is TGTGCCAGCAGTTTCGGAGGGGGCAGTGAAAAACTGTTTTTT. Its translation is CASSFGGGSEKLFF.

At least ten counts were recorded for this clonotype. The chain links TRBV7-9 to TRBJ2-5, with 13 bases identical to TRBD2. This CDR3 is 15 amino acids long. Germline V CDR1 and CDR2: SEHNR, FQNEAQ (reference sequence). Trimming removed 3 bases from V and 13 bases from J; junction bases left unmatched: 11. The CDR3 DNA is TGTGCCAGCAGCTTGGGGACGAGGACTAGCGGGGGACGGTACTTC. Its protein product is CASSLGTRTSGGRYF. Filled out from reference TRBV7-9 and TRBJ2-5, the complete variable domain reads DTGVSQNPRHKITKRGQNVTFRCDPISEHNRLYWYRQTLGQGPEFLTYFQNEAQLEKSRLLSDRFSAERPKGSFSTLEIQRTEQGDSAMYLCASSLGTRTSGGRYFGPGTRLLVL.

Here the CDR3 reads CSASPGLAGLKDRNEQFF. The CDR3 coding sequence is TGCAGTGCTTCCCCGGGACTAGCGGGATTGAAAGATCGGAATGAGCAGTTCTTC. V and J are TRBV20-1 and TRBJ2-1; 13 nucleotides align to TRBD2. CDR1 DFQATT and CDR2 SNEGSKA come from the germline V gene (reference sequence). With V trimmed by 5 bases and J by 7 bases, 17 bases remained unmatched. The CDR3 is 18 residues long.

This clonotype was detected a few times. The chain recombines TRBV29-1 with TRBJ2-1; D not resolved. This CDR3 has 12 amino acids. The V gene lost 4 bases and the J gene lost 5 bases, with 9 bases spanning the gap. The V gene's germline CDR1 is SQVTM and CDR2 ANQGSEA. The CDR3 spells CSVADGHNEQFF. CDR3 in DNA: TGCAGCGTTGCGGACGGACACAATGAGCAGTTCTTC.

This clonotype was detected many times. The chain recombines TRBV5-1 with TRBJ2-1, with 8 bases matching TRBD1. Trimming at V came to 0 bases and at J to 4 bases, leaving 9 bases not matched to a gene. Looked up from germline, CDR1 is SGHRS and CDR2 is YFSETQ. The CDR3 loop spans 17 amino acids. The CDR3 DNA follows: TGCGCCAGCAGCTTGGCCGGCCTCGACAGGGGTTACAATGAGCAGTTCTTC. Its protein product is CASSLAGLDRGYNEQFF.

This clonotype was found a few times. V gene TRBV20-1 combines with J gene TRBJ1-1; D might be TRBD1 (5 bases). The CDR3 is made up of 15 amino acids. Trimming took off 7 bases at V and 0 bases at J, with 18 bases between the two ends. Germline V lookup: CDR1 DFQATT, CDR2 SNEGSKA (reference sequence). CDR3 nucleotides: TGCAGTGGAATAGACCGGGGCAGGGTGAACACTGAAGCTTTCTTT. Translated: CSGIDRGRVNTEAFF.

This clonotype has ten or more counts. The chain joins TRBV5-5 to TRBJ2-3, with 7 bases that match TRBD2. The CDR3 contains 15 residues. Germline CDR1 and CDR2: SGHKS and YYEKEE (reference sequence). The J segment lost 6 bases and the V segment lost 7 bases, leaving 14 bases of the junction unmatched. CDR3 in DNA: TGTGCCAGCGAAGCCGAGGCCCGGGGGGTTGATACGCAGTATTTT. Its translation is CASEAEARGVDTQYF.

This clonotype was counted a few times. This chain links TRBV3-1 with TRBJ1-2; unclear D gene. Looked up from germline, CDR1 is LGHDT and CDR2 is YNNKEL (reference sequence). The CDR3 consists of 14 residues. V gave up 4 bases and J gave up 4 bases, with 13 bases separating them. The CDR3 region is CASSRAGLPYGYTF. In nucleotides, the CDR3 is TGTGCCAGCAGCCGCGCAGGTCTACCCTATGGCTACACCTTC.